This T cell receptor (beta chain) was identified in a study of T cell responses to AZD1222 COVID-19 vaccine. V lost 3 bases and J lost 6; bases outside the gene matches: 12. Per germline, CDR1 SGDLS and CDR2 YYNGEE. The CDR3 length is 16 residues. Profiling relied on immunoSEQ multiplex PCR, and the TCRdb table lists in-frame clones only, not all of them. The data show 150,000 to 190,000 clones, about nine tenths seen once. Broader study findings: It should be noted that donors were predominantly white British and more often female, and clonal diversity was possibly underestimated. After two AZD1222 doses, spike-specific TCR breadth and depth rose versus day 0.

As regards this clone: Its target is not known.

The chain employs TRBV9 and TRBJ2-4; 7 bases line up with TRBD1. The sample consisted of peripheral blood, taken after recovery from COVID-19. The receptor was derived from an adult who had recovered from COVID-19. The CDR3 DNA reads TGTGCCAGCAGCGACGGGACAGATCTAGCCGGAAACATTCAGTACTTC. This translates into CASSDGTDLAGNIQYF. The full variable domain, rest sourced from reference TRBV9 and TRBJ2-4, is DSGVTQTPKHLITATGQRVTLRCSPRSGDLSVYWYQQSLDQGLQFLIQYYNGEERAKGNILERFSAQQFPDLHSELNLSSLELGDSALYFCASSDGTDLAGNIQYFGAGTRLSVL.